Here is one TCR beta chain with its context. A read error may produce the germline difference seen at one junction end. Germline-derived CDR1 and CDR2 are SGHRS and YFSETQ. The CDR3 extends over 14 amino acids. These data come from a study of T cells in Graves' hyperthyroidism and ophthalmopathy. Regions amplified from RNA transcripts were the TCR beta CDR3 regions. HTBI primers were the set used in a first-round RT-PCR of the TCR CDR3. MiXCR was run by TCRdb on the multiplex PCR reads, yielding one entry per CDR3 protein. The data show hundreds of thousands of distinct CDR3 sequences, with 18% seen just once and 16% held by the top ten. For the diagnoses, clinical symptoms, serum thyroxine and TRAb, thyroid ultrasound and orbital computed tomography were used. Extraction of PBMCs used roughly 9.3 ml of fresh peripheral blood.

The chain employs TRBV5-1 and TRBJ2-1; the D gene is possibly TRBD2 (6 bases). The sequenced sample consisted of blood. The TCR originated in a woman between 50 and 59 years old with Graves' hyperthyroidism that later progressed to Graves' ophthalmopathy. The CDR3 is CASSPRGVYNEQSF. In nucleotides, the CDR3 is TGCGCCAGCAGCCCACGCGGGGTCTACAATGAGCAGTCCTTC. The full variable domain, completed using reference TRBV5-1 and TRBJ2-1, is KAGVTQTPRYLIKTRGQQVTLSCSPISGHRSVSWYQQTPGQGLQFLFEYFSETQRNKGNFPGRFSGRQFSNSRSEMNVSTLELGDSALYLCASSPRGVYNEQSFGPGTRLTVL.